Following are 10 T cell receptor beta chains from one sample sequenced in a study of blood T cell repertoires in COVID-19. Produced via immunoSEQ multiplex PCR; TCRdb's table is partial and in-frame only. This table holds about 210,000 clones, 82% found once. What was sequenced was peripheral blood. The origin of the receptors is a woman between 40 and 55 years old with acute or convalescent COVID-19.

The CDR3 is CASSITGSGNTIYF. In DNA form, the CDR3 reads TGTGCCAGTAGTATCACAGGGTCTGGAAACACCATATATTTT. This chain connects TRBV19 to TRBJ1-3, with a weak D call TRBD1 (6 bases). The CDR3 runs to 14 residues. V lost 3 bases and J lost 1, with 7 bases in between. The germline V gene encodes CDR1 LNHDA and CDR2 SQIVND (reference sequence).

The chain combines TRBV10-3 with TRBJ1-1, with a tentative D call TRBD1 (5 bases). The germline V and J ends were trimmed by 8 bases and 5 bases, with 15 bases remaining between them. This CDR3 is 13 amino acids long. Per the germline V gene, CDR1 is ENHRY and CDR2 is SYGVKD. This chain's CDR3 is CAIERGQGTEAFF. In DNA, the CDR3 is TGTGCCATCGAGCGGGGCCAGGGAACTGAAGCTTTCTTT.

This chain joins TRBV2 and TRBJ1-2; 8 nucleotides align to TRBD1. The CDR3 loop spans 17 amino acids. The V segment lost 6 bases and the J segment 4 bases; nucleotides outside the gene matches: 16. The germline V gene has CDR1 SNHLY and CDR2 FYNNEI. For the CDR3, the DNA is TGTGCCAGCAGACCTCAGGGGGCGCCCATCCTACTCTATGGCTACACCTTC. Protein sequence: CASRPQGAPILLYGYTF.

The gene calls are TRBV23-1 and TRBJ2-1; D is ambiguous. TRBV23-1 belongs to the ORF category, with a function that is uncertain. CDR3 size: 15 residues. Trimming took 0 bases from V and 0 from J, leaving 6 bases between them. CDR3 amino acids: CASSQSRSSYNEQFF. The CDR3 region has the DNA TGCGCCAGCAGTCAATCGCGTAGCTCCTACAATGAGCAGTTCTTC.

The chain joins TRBV5-1 to TRBJ1-5, with 10 positions matching TRBD1. Germline values: CDR1 SGHRS, CDR2 YFSETQ. This CDR3 spans 15 amino acids. With 0 bases clipped from V and 7 bases from J, the junction kept 4 bases outside the gene matches. This chain's CDR3 is CASSLGDRGGQPQHF. CDR3 bases: TGCGCCAGCAGCTTGGGGGACAGGGGCGGGCAGCCCCAGCATTTT.

This clone was seen once. This chain joins TRBV28 and TRBJ2-1; 9 nucleotides match TRBD1. Germline V gene lookup returns CDR1 MDHEN and CDR2 SYDVKM. The ends lost 6 bases at V and 3 bases at J; junction bases unmatched: 12. The CDR3 is made up of 17 amino acids. The CDR3 spells CASRDLTSGQGYNEQFF. The CDR3, as DNA: TGTGCCAGCAGGGATCTTACCTCGGGACAGGGCTACAATGAGCAGTTCTTC. Drawing the rest from reference TRBV28 and TRBJ2-1, the complete variable domain is DVKVTQSSRYLVKRTGEKVFLECVQDMDHENMFWYRQDPGLGLRLIYFSYDVKMKEKGDIPEGYSVSREKKERFSLILESASTNQTSMYLCASRDLTSGQGYNEQFFGPGTRLTVL.

The V gene is TRBV7-2, the J gene TRBJ1-5; 9 bases agree with TRBD1. The V gene end was trimmed by 3 bases and the J gene end by 2 bases; junction bases not matched to a gene: 5. Looked up from germline, CDR1 is SGHTA and CDR2 is FQGNSA. The CDR3 has 16 amino acids. The CDR3, as DNA: TGTGCCAGCAGCTTGGGGACAGGGATGGGCAATCAGCCCCAGCATTTT. Its protein product is CASSLGTGMGNQPQHF. Full variable domain (rest looked up from reference TRBV7-2 and TRBJ1-5): GAGVSQSPSNKVTEKGKDVELRCDPISGHTALYWYRQSLGQGLEFLIYFQGNSAPDKSGLPSDRFSAERTGGSVSTLTIQRTQQEDSAVYLCASSLGTGMGNQPQHFGDGTRLSIL.

The chain links TRBV2 to TRBJ2-3; 8 bases map to TRBD1. CDR3 length: 14 amino acids. The ends lost 6 bases at V and 3 bases at J; junction bases unmatched: 5. The germline gives CDR1 SNHLY, CDR2 FYNNEI. The CDR3 DNA sequence: TGTGCCAGCAGCAGGACAGGGAGAACAGATACGCAGTATTTT. Translation gives CASSRTGRTDTQYF.

This chain joins TRBV19 and TRBJ1-1, with a tentative D call TRBD1 (6 bases). This CDR3 spans 15 amino acids. The germline gives CDR1 LNHDA, CDR2 SQIVND (reference sequence). V was pared by 2 bases and J by 11 bases, with 21 bases between. The CDR3 sequence: CASSIRGGTGKKAFF. CDR3 in DNA: TGTGCCAGTAGTATAAGGGGGGGTACAGGGAAGAAGGCTTTCTTT. The complete variable domain, with remaining parts taken from reference TRBV19 and TRBJ1-1, reads DGGITQSPKYLFRKEGQNVTLSCEQNLNHDAMYWYRQDPGQGLRLIYYSQIVNDFQKGDIAEGYSVSREKKESFPLTVTSAQKNPTAFYLCASSIRGGTGKKAFFGQGTRLTVV.

The chain combines TRBV7-2 with TRBJ2-2, with 15 bases aligning to TRBD2. Germline loops: CDR1 SGHTA, CDR2 FQGNSA. The J segment lost 6 bases and the V segment lost 3 bases, leaving 11 bases of the junction unmatched. The CDR3 sequence is 19 residues long. The CDR3 loop reads CASSFPPGLAGGRAGELFF. The CDR3 coding sequence is TGTGCCAGCAGCTTCCCGCCGGGACTAGCGGGAGGCAGGGCCGGGGAGCTGTTTTTT.